Shown below are 14 T cell receptor beta chains from a single sample sequenced in a study of blood T cell repertoires in COVID-19. TCRdb's copy holds only in-frame clones and misses some; the assay was immunoSEQ multiplex PCR. The sample shows some 68,000 clones, around 90% of them seen only once. Material: peripheral blood. The receptors come from a man between 50 and 59 years old with COVID-19, enrolled during active disease.

The V gene is TRBV6-5, the J gene TRBJ1-1; D is perhaps TRBD1 (6 bases). This CDR3 spans 15 amino acids. V dropped 7 bases and J dropped 1 base, with 16 bases sitting between them. In germline, CDR1 is MNHEY, CDR2 SVGAGI. This CDR3 reads CASNKNLQGNTEAFF. The CDR3 nucleotides read TGTGCCAGCAACAAAAACTTACAGGGGAACACTGAAGCTTTCTTT.

CDR3 sequence: CASRKGQNTGELFF. CDR3 bases: TGCGCCAGCAGAAAGGGACAGAACACCGGGGAGCTGTTTTTT. This chain joins TRBV5-1 and TRBJ2-2, with D possibly TRBD1 on 6 matching bases. Per germline, CDR1 SGHRS and CDR2 YFSETQ. Trimming pared 5 bases from V and 1 base from J, leaving 9 bases between. The CDR3 length is 14 residues.

The CDR3 region has the DNA TGCGCCAGCAGCCCACGGAGCTCGGACAGGCCCCGGGAGCTGTTTTTT. Translation gives CASSPRSSDRPRELFF. The genes are TRBV5-1 and TRBJ2-2; 7 bases are shared with TRBD1. Germline V gives CDR1 SGHRS, CDR2 YFSETQ. This CDR3 has 16 amino acids. The V gene end was trimmed by 4 bases and the J gene end by 9 bases; junction bases not matched to a gene: 15.

This chain joins TRBV4-1 and TRBJ2-1, with 12 bases aligning to TRBD2. This CDR3 contains 18 residues. Trimming at V came to 4 bases and at J to 1 base, leaving 8 bases not matched to a gene. CDR1 and CDR2 (germline): MGHRA, YSYEKL. In DNA form, the CDR3 reads TGCGCCAGCAGCCCCCCTAGCGGGAGGGCCGCATCCTACAATGAGCAGTTCTTC. Its translation: CASSPPSGRAASYNEQFF.

In this sample, this clone turned up a few times. The chain couples TRBV5-1 to TRBJ1-2; TRBD1 might be the D (5 bases). Looked up from germline, CDR1 is SGHRS and CDR2 is YFSETQ. CDR3 size: 14 residues. V dropped 0 bases and J dropped 6 bases, with 12 bases sitting between them. The CDR3 loop is CASSLARGVDGYTF. In DNA form, the CDR3 reads TGCGCCAGCAGCTTGGCGCGGGGGGTGGATGGCTACACCTTC.

The genes are TRBV30 and TRBJ1-2; 9 bases map to TRBD1. Germline trimming cut 3 bases from V and 7 bases from J; bases unmatched to any gene: 6. This CDR3 comprises 13 residues. Germline CDR1 and CDR2: GTSNPN and SVGIG (reference sequence). The CDR3 protein is CAWSPDRGPGYTF. DNA for the CDR3: TGTGCCTGGAGCCCGGACAGGGGACCTGGCTACACCTTC. Variable domain in full (rest from reference TRBV30 and TRBJ1-2): SQTIHQWPATLVQPVGSPLSLECTVEGTSNPNLYWYRQAAGRGLQLLFYSVGIGQISSEVPQNLSASRPQDRQFILSSKKLLLSDSGFYLCAWSPDRGPGYTFGSGTRLTVV.

The genes are TRBV27 and TRBJ2-7; 9 nucleotides align to TRBD2. The V and J ends lost 8 bases and 3 bases, in that order; junction bases with no gene match: 14. The CDR3 length is 16 residues. Germline V gives CDR1 MNHEY, CDR2 SMNVEV (reference sequence). In DNA form, the CDR3 reads TGTGCCAGCTGGCGTTGGGGCAGCGGGAGGATCTACGAGCAGTACTTC. Amino acids: CASWRWGSGRIYEQYF.

Only a few counts were recorded for this clone. This chain uses TRBV27 with TRBJ1-3; D is uncertain. Deletions cut 6 bases from V and 0 bases from J, with 9 bases between. This CDR3 has 14 amino acids. Germline V gene sequence: CDR1 MNHEY, CDR2 SMNVEV (reference sequence). The CDR3 DNA is TGTGCCAGCAGCTATGGCGGCTCTGGAAACACCATATATTTT. Amino acids: CASSYGGSGNTIYF.

V and J are TRBV4-3 and TRBJ2-3; 7 bases are shared with TRBD1. Germline lookup yields CDR1 LGHNA and CDR2 YSLEER. The CDR3 runs 20 residues. V lost 2 bases to trimming and J lost 0 bases; unmatched junction nucleotides: 17. CDR3 DNA sequence: TGCGCCAGCAGCCAAAGTATGGGTCAGGGGGTACCCGCTAGCACAGATACGCAGTATTTT. Translating it yields CASSQSMGQGVPASTDTQYF.

Concerning this clone itself: Other DNA sequences in this specimen translate into the identical CDR3. The genes are TRBV27 and TRBJ1-5; D gene ambiguous. Germline CDR1 and CDR2: MNHEY and SMNVEV (reference sequence). CDR3 length equals 14 residues. V lost 0 bases, J lost 2 bases, and 5 bases lay in between. This chain's CDR3 is CASSLSLGNQPQHF. As DNA, the CDR3 is TGTGCCAGCAGTTTATCGCTAGGCAATCAGCCCCAGCATTTT.

This chain joins TRBV9 and TRBJ1-1; 7 bases match TRBD1. This CDR3 region has 16 residues. Germline-derived CDR1 and CDR2 are SGDLS and YYNGEE. V dropped 3 bases and J dropped 1; count of bases not matched to a gene: 9. The CDR3 loop reads CASSGTGEGANTEAFF. The CDR3 region has the DNA TGTGCCAGCAGCGGGACAGGCGAGGGAGCGAACACTGAAGCTTTCTTT.

The V gene is TRBV5-4, the J gene TRBJ2-1, with 9 nucleotides matching TRBD2. This CDR3 region has 16 residues. Per germline, CDR1 SGHNT and CDR2 YYREEE (reference sequence). V lost 1 base, J lost 3 bases, and 5 bases stayed unmatched. The DNA for the CDR3 is TGTGCCAGCAGCTTGTCTCCTAGCGGGATCTACAATGAGCAGTTCTTC. It codes for CASSLSPSGIYNEQFF.

The chain links TRBV12-3 or TRBV12-4 to TRBJ2-7; D is perhaps TRBD1 (6 bases). The CDR3 loop spans 13 amino acids. The V and J ends lost 5 bases and 1 base respectively, with 9 bases between them. The CDR3 is CASSRGQSYEQYF. Written as DNA, the CDR3 is TGTGCCAGCAGTCGCGGACAGTCCTACGAGCAGTACTTC.

The chain recombines TRBV3-1 (or the pseudogene TRBV3-2) with TRBJ2-7; 9 bases fit TRBD1. Germline V gene data show CDR1 as LGHDT and CDR2 as YNNKEL (reference sequence). V lost 4 bases to trimming and J lost 2 bases; unmatched junction nucleotides: 6. The CDR3 totals 15 residues. For the CDR3, the DNA is TGTGCCAGCAGCCGTGGGACAGGGCCTGCCTACGAGCAGTACTTC. It is translated as CASSRGTGPAYEQYF.